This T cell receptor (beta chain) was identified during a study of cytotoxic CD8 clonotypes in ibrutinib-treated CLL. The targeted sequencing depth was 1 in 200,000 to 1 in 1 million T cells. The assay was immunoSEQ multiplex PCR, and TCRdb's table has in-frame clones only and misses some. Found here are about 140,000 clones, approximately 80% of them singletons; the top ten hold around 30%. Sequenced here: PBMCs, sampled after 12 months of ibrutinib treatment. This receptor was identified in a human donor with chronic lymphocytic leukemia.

CDR3 DNA sequence: TGTGCCAGCAGCCAGGGACAGGGTGGAGAGACCCAGTACTTC. Its translation: CASSQGQGGETQYF. J is TRBJ2-5 and V is TRBV11-1; 9 positions match TRBD1. V dropped 5 bases and J dropped 4; count of bases not matched to a gene: 5. The CDR3 has 14 amino acids. Germline values: CDR1 SGHAT, CDR2 FQDESV (reference sequence).